This T cell receptor beta chain was captured by sequencing in a study of technical replicates of blood from several donors. Sequencing used immunoSEQ multiplex PCR; TCRdb keeps in-frame clones, though not all of them. The sample holds some 70,000 clones, roughly 97% seen once. The receptor's source is a human donor in good health. What was sequenced was T cells isolated from PBMCs.

CDR3 protein: CASSQGGALNTEAFF. For the CDR3, the DNA is TGCGCCAGCAGCCAGGGTGGGGCCTTGAACACTGAAGCTTTCTTT. This chain links TRBV4-1 with TRBJ1-1; D perhaps matches TRBD1 (5 bases). The V gene's germline CDR1 is MGHRA and CDR2 YSYEKL. V shed 3 bases and J shed 0 bases, with 11 bases lying between them. The CDR3 length is 15 residues.